This T cell receptor beta chain was obtained from a study of molecular identifiers for immune sequencing clone quantification. Of note for this clonotype: It is likely a read error, because the conserved phenylalanine at the end of the CDR3 is missing. It is unclear where the CDR3 begins or ends on the DNA, so no DNA is shown, and the CDR3 is as TCRdb lists it.

The germline gives CDR1 MNHEY, CDR2 SVGEGT. With termini counted, the CDR3 has 17 amino acids. TCRdb redid the calling of the PCR reads with MiXCR, one entry per CDR3 protein. The table shows 62,000 or so distinct CDR3 sequences, with about a sixth occurring only once. The source material was naive CD8+ T cells from blood, with Jurkat cell RNA spiked in. Subset: FACS-sorted CD8+CD4-CCR7+CD45RA+ naive T cells. This chain connects TRBV6-2 or TRBV6-3 to TRBJ1-2; the table's TRBD1 call for D was not verified on the DNA. The clonotype originates from a human donor in good health. Some libraries in this study had Jurkat cell RNA spiked in. The CDR3 here is CASSYAPGDRGLYGYAS.